This TCR beta chain was identified in a study of blood T cell repertoires in COVID-19. Only in-frame clones appear in the TCRdb table, and some are missing; sequencing was by immunoSEQ multiplex PCR. The sample holds about 270,000 clones; 85% to 90% are singletons and the top ten take over 2%. Per the germline V gene, CDR1 is SGHTA and CDR2 is FQGTGA. The CDR3 has 13 amino acids. Trimming shortened V by 6 bases and J by 4 bases, and 7 bases separated the two germline ends. The material sequenced was PBMCs or T cells enriched from blood (not recorded which). The receptor was isolated from a woman aged 18-29 years who had recovered from COVID-19. This sequence joins TRBV7-3 and TRBJ2-6; D unclear. CDR3 in amino acids: CASRPAGANVLTF. DNA for the CDR3: TGTGCCAGCAGACCCGCGGGGGCCAACGTCCTGACTTTC.